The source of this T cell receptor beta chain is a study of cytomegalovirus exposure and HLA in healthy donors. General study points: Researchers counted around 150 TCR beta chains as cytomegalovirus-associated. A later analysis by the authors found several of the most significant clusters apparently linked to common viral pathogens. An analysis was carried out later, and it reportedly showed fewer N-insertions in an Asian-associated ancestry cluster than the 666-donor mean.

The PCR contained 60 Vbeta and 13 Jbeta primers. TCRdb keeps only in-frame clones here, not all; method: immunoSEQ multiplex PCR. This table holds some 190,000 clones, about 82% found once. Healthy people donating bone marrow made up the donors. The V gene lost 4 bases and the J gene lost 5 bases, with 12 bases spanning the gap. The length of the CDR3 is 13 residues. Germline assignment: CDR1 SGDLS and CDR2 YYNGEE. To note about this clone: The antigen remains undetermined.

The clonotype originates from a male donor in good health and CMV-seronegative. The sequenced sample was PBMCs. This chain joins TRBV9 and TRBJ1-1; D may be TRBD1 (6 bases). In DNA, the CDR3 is TGTGCCAGCAGCTTCCGCAGGGGAACTGAAGCTTTCTTT. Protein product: CASSFRRGTEAFF. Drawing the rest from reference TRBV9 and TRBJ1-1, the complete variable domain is DSGVTQTPKHLITATGQRVTLRCSPRSGDLSVYWYQQSLDQGLQFLIQYYNGEERAKGNILERFSAQQFPDLHSELNLSSLELGDSALYFCASSFRRGTEAFFGQGTRLTVV.